This TCR beta chain was profiled in a study of T-cell memory formation after mild COVID-19. Study background: Clustering of TCRs was largely donor specific.

From the 5' RACE reads, TCRdb called clonotypes with MiXCR, one entry per CDR3 protein. This sample carries under 300,000 distinct CDR3 sequences, around 15% of them seen once, and the ten largest clones take 22%. Germline loops: CDR1 MGHRA, CDR2 YSYEKL. The V end lost 0 bases, the J end lost 4 bases, and 10 bases lay between the germline ends. The CDR3 is 14 amino acids. The table lists this clonotype with a few counts. The sequencing sample was made of PBMCs or a T cell subset sorted from them (not recorded which). V gene TRBV4-1 combines with J gene TRBJ2-7; D is perhaps TRBD2 (6 bases). The sequence was obtained from a man between 18 and 35 years old who had mild COVID-19 (a few samples of this study predate the infection). Cell type and time point are not known. DNA of the CDR3: TGCGCCAGCAGCCAAGAAGTTGGAGGGTACGAGCAGTACTTC. It specifies CASSQEVGGYEQYF.